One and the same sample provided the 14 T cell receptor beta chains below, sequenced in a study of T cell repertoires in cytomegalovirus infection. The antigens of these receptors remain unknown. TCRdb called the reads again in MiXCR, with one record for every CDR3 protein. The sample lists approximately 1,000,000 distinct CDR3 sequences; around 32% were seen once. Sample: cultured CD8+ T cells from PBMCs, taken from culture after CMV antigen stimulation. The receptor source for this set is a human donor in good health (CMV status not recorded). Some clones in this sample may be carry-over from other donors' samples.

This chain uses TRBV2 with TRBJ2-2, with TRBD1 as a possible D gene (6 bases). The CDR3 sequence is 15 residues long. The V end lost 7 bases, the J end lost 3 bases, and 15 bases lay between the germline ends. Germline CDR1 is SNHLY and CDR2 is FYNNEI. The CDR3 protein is CASKGERSHTGELFF. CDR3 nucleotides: TGTGCCAGCAAGGGGGAACGAAGCCACACCGGGGAGCTGTTTTTT.

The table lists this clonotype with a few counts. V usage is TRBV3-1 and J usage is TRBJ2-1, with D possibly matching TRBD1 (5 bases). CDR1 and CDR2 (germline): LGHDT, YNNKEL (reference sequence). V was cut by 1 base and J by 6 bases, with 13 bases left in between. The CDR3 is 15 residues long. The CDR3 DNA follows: TGTGCCAGCAGCCAAGTAGGGGATCGGGCCAATGAGCAGTTCTTC. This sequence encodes CASSQVGDRANEQFF.

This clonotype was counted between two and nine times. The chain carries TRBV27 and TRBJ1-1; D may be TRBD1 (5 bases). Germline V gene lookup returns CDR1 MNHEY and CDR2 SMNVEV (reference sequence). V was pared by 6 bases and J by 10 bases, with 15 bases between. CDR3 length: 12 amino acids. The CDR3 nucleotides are TGTGCCAGCAGAAGTGGGGGAGGGCCAGCTTTCTTT. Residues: CASRSGGGPAFF.

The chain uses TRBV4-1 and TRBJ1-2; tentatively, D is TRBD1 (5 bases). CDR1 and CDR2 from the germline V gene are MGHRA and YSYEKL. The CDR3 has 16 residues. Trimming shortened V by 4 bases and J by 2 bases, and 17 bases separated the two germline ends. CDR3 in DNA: TGCGCCAGCAGCCCCCAAGGCCAGGGATTCAACTATGGCTACACCTTC. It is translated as CASSPQGQGFNYGYTF.

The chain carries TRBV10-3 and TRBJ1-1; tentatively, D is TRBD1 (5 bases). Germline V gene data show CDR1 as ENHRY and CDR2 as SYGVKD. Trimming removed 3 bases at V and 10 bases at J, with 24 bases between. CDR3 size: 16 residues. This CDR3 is CAISDRPPIGDEGAFF. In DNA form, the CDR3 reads TGTGCCATCAGTGACCGCCCCCCAATAGGGGACGAGGGAGCTTTCTTT.

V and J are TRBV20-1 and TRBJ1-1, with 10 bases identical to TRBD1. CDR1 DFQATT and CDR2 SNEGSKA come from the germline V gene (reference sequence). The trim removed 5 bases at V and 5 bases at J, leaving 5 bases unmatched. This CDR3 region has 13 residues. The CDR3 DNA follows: TGCAGTGCTCCCTGGACAGGGGGAACTGAAGCTTTCTTT. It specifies CSAPWTGGTEAFF.

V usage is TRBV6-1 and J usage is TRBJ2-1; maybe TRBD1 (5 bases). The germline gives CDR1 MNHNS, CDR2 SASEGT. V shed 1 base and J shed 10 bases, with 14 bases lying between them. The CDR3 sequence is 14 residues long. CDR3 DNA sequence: TGTGCCAGCAGTGAAGGGCGACAGTCAGGGGAGCAGTTCTTC. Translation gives CASSEGRQSGEQFF.

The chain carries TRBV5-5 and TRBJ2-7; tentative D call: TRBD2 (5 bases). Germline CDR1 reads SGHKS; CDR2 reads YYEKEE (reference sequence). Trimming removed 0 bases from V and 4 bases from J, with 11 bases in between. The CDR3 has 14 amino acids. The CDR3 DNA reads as TGTGCCAGCAGCTTGGACGCTTCGGGGTACGAGCAGTACTTC. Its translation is CASSLDASGYEQYF. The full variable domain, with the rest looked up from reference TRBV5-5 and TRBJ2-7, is DAGVTQSPTHLIKTRGQQVTLRCSPISGHKSVSWYQQVLGQGPQFIFQYYEKEERGRGNFPDRFSARQFPNYSSELNVNALLLGDSALYLCASSLDASGYEQYFGPGTRLTVT.

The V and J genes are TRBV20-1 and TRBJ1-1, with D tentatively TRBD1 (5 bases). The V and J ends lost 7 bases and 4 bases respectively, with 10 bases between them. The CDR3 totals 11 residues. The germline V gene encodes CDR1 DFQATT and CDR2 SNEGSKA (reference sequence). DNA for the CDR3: TGCAGTGTCCTAGGGGTCACTGAAGCTTTCTTT. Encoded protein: CSVLGVTEAFF.

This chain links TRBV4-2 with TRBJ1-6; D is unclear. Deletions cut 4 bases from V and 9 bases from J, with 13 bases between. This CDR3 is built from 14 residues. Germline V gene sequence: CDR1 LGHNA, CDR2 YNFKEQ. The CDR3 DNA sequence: TGTGCCAGCAGCCTACCCCTGGACGCTTCACCCCTCCACTTT. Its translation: CASSLPLDASPLHF.

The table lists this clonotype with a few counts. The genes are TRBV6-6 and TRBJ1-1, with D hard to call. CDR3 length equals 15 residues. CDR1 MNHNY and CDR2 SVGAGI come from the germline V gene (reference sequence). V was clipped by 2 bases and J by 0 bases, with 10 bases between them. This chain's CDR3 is CASSYPGGMNTEAFF. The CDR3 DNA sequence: TGTGCCAGCAGTTACCCGGGCGGGATGAACACTGAAGCTTTCTTT.

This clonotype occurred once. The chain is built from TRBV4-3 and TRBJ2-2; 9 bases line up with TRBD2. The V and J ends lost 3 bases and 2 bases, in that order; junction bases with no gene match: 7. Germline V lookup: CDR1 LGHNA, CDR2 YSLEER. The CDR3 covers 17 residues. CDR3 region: CASSQSSGGPNTGELFF. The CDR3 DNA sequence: TGCGCCAGCAGCCAGAGTAGCGGGGGACCTAACACCGGGGAGCTGTTTTTT.

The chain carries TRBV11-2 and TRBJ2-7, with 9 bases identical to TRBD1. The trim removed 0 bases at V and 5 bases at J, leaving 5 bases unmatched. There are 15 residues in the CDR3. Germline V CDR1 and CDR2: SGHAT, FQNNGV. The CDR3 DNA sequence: TGTGCCAGCAGCTTAGATCGGACAGGGGTGGACGAGCAGTACTTC. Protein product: CASSLDRTGVDEQYF.

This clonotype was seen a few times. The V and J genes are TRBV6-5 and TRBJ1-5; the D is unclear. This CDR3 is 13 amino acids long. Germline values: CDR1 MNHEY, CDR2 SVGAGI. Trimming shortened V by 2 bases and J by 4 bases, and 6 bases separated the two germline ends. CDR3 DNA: TGTGCCAGCAGTTACACGTTAAATCAGCCCCAGCATTTT. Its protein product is CASSYTLNQPQHF.